The 32 T cell receptor beta chains below all came from one sample that was sequenced in a study of T-cell memory formation after mild COVID-19. TCRdb ran MiXCR on the 5' RACE reads and lists one entry per CDR3 protein. The data hold over 400,000 distinct CDR3 sequences, with around a quarter observed a single time. The material sequenced was PBMCs or a T cell subset sorted from them (not recorded which). The receptors were sampled from an adult woman who had mild COVID-19 (a few samples of this study predate the infection). Cell type and time point are not known.

Many counts were recorded for this clonotype. The chain uses TRBV7-6 and TRBJ2-3; 8 bases agree with TRBD2. CDR1 SGHVS and CDR2 FNYEAQ come from the germline V gene. V gave up 5 bases and J gave up 2 bases; unmatched junction bases: 6. This CDR3 is built from 15 residues. Here the CDR3 DNA reads TGTGCCAGCAGCCGTACTAGCGGACCCACAGATACGCAGTATTTT. The encoded protein is CASSRTSGPTDTQYF.

A few counts support this clonotype. The CDR3 DNA follows: TGTGCCAGCAGCTTGGTTTCAGGGAGGGGCCGACGGACGCCCCAGCATTTT. Amino acid sequence: CASSLVSGRGRRTPQHF. The chain employs TRBV7-8 and TRBJ1-5; D may be TRBD1 (5 bases). V lost 3 bases to trimming and J lost 9 bases, with 24 bases between them. CDR1 SGHVS and CDR2 FQNEAQ come from the germline V gene. The CDR3 has 17 residues.

The chain combines TRBV7-9 with TRBJ2-5, with D possibly being TRBD1 (5 bases). The ends were cut back, 5 bases at V and 7 bases at J, with 11 bases in the middle. Germline V gene lookup returns CDR1 SEHNR and CDR2 FQNEAQ (reference sequence). This CDR3 is built from 12 residues. This CDR3 is CASSLGDRTQYF. The CDR3 nucleotides read TGTGCCAGCAGCCTCGGTGACAGGACCCAGTACTTC.

The chain employs TRBV6-5 and TRBJ2-2, with 9 bases aligning to TRBD1. The CDR3 length is 15 residues. V was pared by 6 bases and J by 4 bases, with 6 bases of the junction left unmatched. The germline CDR1 and CDR2 sequences are MNHEY and SVGAGI. The CDR3 protein is CASSIDRGITGELFF. In DNA form, the CDR3 reads TGTGCCAGCAGCATAGACAGGGGGATCACCGGGGAGCTGTTTTTT.

This chain joins TRBV7-9 and TRBJ2-7, with D perhaps TRBD2 (6 bases). The ends were cut back, 5 bases at V and 4 bases at J, with 18 bases in the middle. The CDR3 loop spans 15 amino acids. Looked up from germline, CDR1 is SEHNR and CDR2 is FQNEAQ (reference sequence). The CDR3 here is CASSLTLAYKYEQYF. The CDR3 bases are TGTGCCAGCAGCCTCACTCTAGCGTACAAGTACGAGCAGTACTTC. Filled out from reference TRBV7-9 and TRBJ2-7, the complete variable domain reads DTGVSQNPRHKITKRGQNVTFRCDPISEHNRLYWYRQTLGQGPEFLTYFQNEAQLEKSRLLSDRFSAERPKGSFSTLEIQRTEQGDSAMYLCASSLTLAYKYEQYFGPGTRLTVT.

This clonotype showed up just a few times. V gene TRBV5-1 combines with J gene TRBJ2-6; D gene unclear. The CDR3 length is 14 residues. The V gene's germline CDR1 is SGHRS and CDR2 YFSETQ. Trimming took 7 bases from V and 0 from J, leaving 8 bases between them. The CDR3 sequence is CASLEASGANVLTF. CDR3 DNA sequence: TGCGCCAGCCTCGAGGCCTCTGGGGCCAACGTCCTGACTTTC.

This clonotype was observed at least ten times. The CDR3: CASSHSSSGGDGDTQYF. CDR3 nucleotides: TGTGCCAGCAGTCACAGCTCTAGCGGGGGAGACGGTGATACGCAGTATTTT. The chain has TRBV4-2 and TRBJ2-3, with 10 bases fitting TRBD2. This CDR3 region has 17 residues. Losses at the gene ends were 6 bases for V and 6 bases for J; bases not matched to a gene: 15. Germline CDR1 reads LGHNA; CDR2 reads YNFKEQ.

The sample holds many counts of this clonotype. The V call is TRBV16, the J call TRBJ2-5; TRBD2 matches at 8 bases. Germline V gene data show CDR1 as KGHSY and CDR2 as FQNENV. With 8 bases clipped from V and 2 bases from J, the junction kept 13 bases outside the gene matches. This CDR3 contains 16 residues. CDR3: CASLKRGTNPQETQYF. The CDR3 region has the DNA TGTGCCAGCCTGAAGCGGGGGACCAACCCACAAGAGACCCAGTACTTC.

The V call is TRBV11-3, the J call TRBJ2-4, with 9 bases that match TRBD1. Germline CDR1 SGHNT, CDR2 YENEEA. The CDR3 totals 15 residues. The trim removed 6 bases at V and 2 bases at J, leaving 5 bases unmatched. CDR3 in amino acids: CASSRQGGSKNIQYF. The CDR3 DNA follows: TGTGCCAGCAGTCGACAGGGGGGCTCCAAAAACATTCAGTACTTC.

The rearrangement uses TRBV12-3 or TRBV12-4 and TRBJ2-6; D may match TRBD1 or TRBD2 (5 bases each). This CDR3 has 16 residues. V dropped 6 bases and J dropped 4 bases, with 16 bases sitting between them. The CDR3 region has the DNA TGTGCCAGCAGCCCATGGGAAGGGACCGGGGCCAACGTCCTGACTTTC. It specifies CASSPWEGTGANVLTF.

The gene calls are TRBV19 and TRBJ1-1; D gene ambiguous. There are 15 residues in the CDR3. Germline V gives CDR1 LNHDA, CDR2 SQIVND (reference sequence). V lost 3 bases to trimming and J lost 3 bases, with 14 bases between them. CDR3 sequence (DNA): TGTGCCAGTAGTATGACTCCCGGAGGGCACACTGAAGCTTTCTTT. Protein product: CASSMTPGGHTEAFF.

The chain joins TRBV24-1 to TRBJ2-5, with D perhaps TRBD1 (6 bases). Germline loops: CDR1 KGHDR, CDR2 SFDVKD. The CDR3 consists of 14 residues. Trimming shortened V by 3 bases and J by 2 bases, and 9 bases separated the two germline ends. The CDR3 region has the DNA TGTGCCACCAGTGATCCTGACAGGCAAGAGACCCAGTACTTC. The encoded protein is CATSDPDRQETQYF.

Ten or more counts support this clonotype. CDR3 DNA sequence: TGTGCCAGCAGCCCTCTCACAGCTTACAATGAGCAGTTCTTC. It codes for CASSPLTAYNEQFF. This rearrangement joins TRBV3-1 to TRBJ2-1; no definite D call. From germline, CDR1 is LGHDT and CDR2 YNNKEL (reference sequence). The ends were cut back, 4 bases at V and 4 bases at J, with 11 bases in the middle. The CDR3 extends over 14 amino acids.

This clonotype was detected a few times. This chain links TRBV10-3 with TRBJ2-2; D might be TRBD1 (6 bases). The CDR3 contains 15 residues. The germline V gene encodes CDR1 ENHRY and CDR2 SYGVKD. V dropped 5 bases and J dropped 0 bases, with 10 bases sitting between them. The CDR3 DNA follows: TGTGCCATCAGTACCGGGACAACGAACACCGGGGAGCTGTTTTTT. Its translation: CAISTGTTNTGELFF.

The sample holds a few counts of this clonotype. The chain is built from TRBV6-5 and TRBJ2-2; 16 positions match TRBD2. This CDR3 is built from 21 residues. The J segment lost 2 bases and the V segment lost 6 bases, leaving 15 bases of the junction unmatched. CDR1 MNHEY and CDR2 SVGAGI come from the germline V gene. CDR3 in amino acids: CASSYLGLAGGFWGNTGELFF. In nucleotides, the CDR3 is TGTGCCAGCAGCTACCTGGGACTAGCGGGAGGGTTTTGGGGAAACACCGGGGAGCTGTTTTTT.

V and J are TRBV3-1 and TRBJ2-7, with D possibly TRBD1 on 5 matching bases. V lost 3 bases to trimming and J lost 0 bases, with 18 bases between them. The germline V gene has CDR1 LGHDT and CDR2 YNNKEL (reference sequence). The CDR3 has 17 amino acids. CDR3 DNA sequence: TGTGCCAGCAGCCAGTTCAATCAGGGCAGTAGCTCCTACGAGCAGTACTTC. It specifies CASSQFNQGSSSYEQYF.

This clonotype appeared a few times. This chain uses TRBV12-3 or TRBV12-4 with TRBJ2-1; D not resolved. V lost 6 bases and J 0 bases, leaving 12 bases between the germline ends. This CDR3 is built from 15 residues. The CDR3: CASSPWQSSYNEQFF. The CDR3 DNA follows: TGTGCCAGCAGCCCTTGGCAGAGCTCCTACAATGAGCAGTTCTTC.

This clonotype has just a few counts. V usage is TRBV19 and J usage is TRBJ2-7; D is unresolved. The CDR3 runs to 14 residues. From germline, CDR1 is LNHDA and CDR2 SQIVND (reference sequence). The ends were cut back, 6 bases at V and 3 bases at J, with 15 bases in the middle. CDR3 nucleotide sequence: TGTGCCAGTAGCCCCGGTGCTGTTTTCTACGAGCAGTACTTC. It encodes CASSPGAVFYEQYF. The variable domain in full, with the rest retrieved from reference TRBV19 and TRBJ2-7, is DGGITQSPKYLFRKEGQNVTLSCEQNLNHDAMYWYRQDPGQGLRLIYYSQIVNDFQKGDIAEGYSVSREKKESFPLTVTSAQKNPTAFYLCASSPGAVFYEQYFGPGTRLTVT.

The V and J genes are TRBV20-1 and TRBJ1-5; TRBD1 agrees at 7 bases. The germline gives CDR1 DFQATT, CDR2 SNEGSKA (reference sequence). The V segment lost 5 bases and the J segment 3 bases; nucleotides outside the gene matches: 10. The CDR3 covers 15 residues. The CDR3 here is CSAPEGTANNQPQHF. In DNA, the CDR3 is TGCAGTGCTCCCGAGGGGACAGCGAACAATCAGCCCCAGCATTTT.

There are a few counts of this clonotype. The rearrangement joins TRBV29-1 to TRBJ2-5, with D uncertain. The CDR3 has 12 residues. Germline values: CDR1 SQVTM, CDR2 ANQGSEA. The CDR3 DNA follows: TGCTGCTTCATCGGGTCCCAAGAGACCCAGTACTTC. It is translated as CCFIGSQETQYF.

The rearrangement uses TRBV20-1 and TRBJ2-7; D unresolved. The V and J ends lost 4 bases and 3 bases respectively, with 22 bases between them. Germline lookup yields CDR1 DFQATT and CDR2 SNEGSKA (reference sequence). This CDR3 comprises 16 residues. CDR3 in amino acids: CSATPHRAGPIYEQYF. CDR3 DNA: TGCAGTGCTACCCCCCATAGGGCAGGACCGATCTACGAGCAGTACTTC.

This sequence joins TRBV24-1 and TRBJ1-5; 8 nucleotides align to TRBD1. V was clipped by 0 bases and J by 2 bases; unmatched bases: 11. Germline CDR1 KGHDR, CDR2 SFDVKD. The CDR3 has 19 amino acids. Here the CDR3 reads CATSDLTQGALDGNQPQHF. The CDR3 DNA reads TGTGCCACCAGTGATTTGACTCAGGGGGCATTGGATGGCAATCAGCCCCAGCATTTT.

For the CDR3, the DNA is TGTGCCAGCAGCGTAGTTTCAGGGGTGAATGAGCAGTTCTTC. Translated, it gives CASSVVSGVNEQFF. V and J are TRBV9 and TRBJ2-1; a weak D match, TRBD1 (6 bases). Germline V gene lookup returns CDR1 SGDLS and CDR2 YYNGEE. CDR3 length: 14 residues. V was clipped by 0 bases and J by 7 bases, with 11 bases between them.

The chain employs TRBV20-1 and TRBJ1-5; TRBD1 agrees at 7 bases. V dropped 2 bases and J dropped 2; count of bases not matched to a gene: 12. The CDR3 length is 17 residues. The germline V gene has CDR1 DFQATT and CDR2 SNEGSKA (reference sequence). The CDR3 bases are TGCAGTGCTAGACCCTCTAACCCCGGGACAGGCAATCAGCCCCAGCATTTT. It is translated as CSARPSNPGTGNQPQHF.

This clonotype showed up just once. The chain links TRBV7-2 to TRBJ1-1, with 8 bases fitting TRBD1. The CDR3 length is 13 residues. Germline V gives CDR1 SGHTA, CDR2 FQGNSA. Germline trimming cut 3 bases from V and 7 bases from J; bases unmatched to any gene: 4. CDR3 bases: TGTGCCAGCAGCTTTGGGACAGGCCTTGAAGCTTTCTTT. It translates to CASSFGTGLEAFF.

This clonotype was recorded a few times. At one end the junction does not follow the germline gene, possibly because of a read error. V usage is TRBV6-5 and J usage is TRBJ2-3, with 7 nucleotides matching TRBD1. Germline V gene sequence: CDR1 MNHEY, CDR2 SVGAGI. This CDR3 has 14 amino acids. For the CDR3, the DNA is TGTGCCAGCAGCCCGGGACAGTATACAGATGCGCAGTATTTT. Translating gives CASSPGQYTDAQYF.

This clonotype was seen a handful of times. This chain links TRBV7-8 with TRBJ2-1; 9 bases are shared with TRBD2. Germline trimming cut 6 bases from V and 0 bases from J; bases unmatched to any gene: 9. This CDR3 comprises 17 residues. Germline V gene sequence: CDR1 SGHVS, CDR2 FQNEAQ. This CDR3 reads CASSYPSGANSYNEQFF. Here the CDR3 DNA reads TGTGCCAGCAGTTACCCTAGCGGGGCGAACTCCTACAATGAGCAGTTCTTC.

In its sample, this clonotype was seen a few times. In nucleotides, the CDR3 is TGCAGCGTTGAAGATCCGGGGTTCTATGGCTACACCTTC. Protein sequence: CSVEDPGFYGYTF. The V and J genes are TRBV29-1 and TRBJ1-2; no reliable D call. Germline CDR1 reads SQVTM; CDR2 reads ANQGSEA. V lost 0 bases to trimming and J lost 4 bases, with 9 bases between them. The CDR3 runs 13 residues.

This clonotype was counted only a few times. CDR3 DNA sequence: TGTGCCAGCAGTCAGACTAGCGATGATGAGCAGTTCTTC. Its translation: CASSQTSDDEQFF. This rearrangement joins TRBV11-1 to TRBJ2-1, with 8 bases that match TRBD2. The CDR3 has 13 residues. The germline CDR1 and CDR2 sequences are SGHAT and FQDESV (reference sequence). J gave up 8 bases and V 6 bases, and 6 bases lay outside the gene matches.

The CDR3 DNA reads TGTGCCAGCAGCGCAATCCTACTAGCGGGGGCTGAAGCTTTCTTT. Translation gives CASSAILLAGAEAFF. The chain employs TRBV11-2 and TRBJ1-1; TRBD1 might be the D (5 bases). The CDR3 is 15 residues long. Germline CDR1 reads SGHAT; CDR2 reads FQNNGV. Trimming shortened V by 5 bases and J by 6 bases, and 19 bases separated the two germline ends. The entire variable domain, with the rest obtained from reference TRBV11-2 and TRBJ1-1, is as follows: EAGVAQSPRYKIIEKRQSVAFWCNPISGHATLYWYQQILGQGPKLLIQFQNNGVVDDSQLPKDRFSAERLKGVDSTLKIQPAKLEDSAVYLCASSAILLAGAEAFFGQGTRLTVV.

The rearrangement joins TRBV5-1 to TRBJ2-5; 10 bases are a match to TRBD2. The V gene end was trimmed by 0 bases and the J gene end by 2 bases; junction bases not matched to a gene: 4. The CDR3 totals 16 residues. The germline V gene encodes CDR1 SGHRS and CDR2 YFSETQ. CDR3 region: CASSLVLAGAQETQYF. CDR3 bases: TGCGCCAGCAGCTTGGTGCTAGCGGGGGCGCAAGAGACCCAGTACTTC.

A few counts support this clonotype. CDR3 in DNA: TGTGCCAGCAGCTCGAAGCGGGGGGGCCGAAAAGAGACCCAGTACTTC. As protein: CASSSKRGGRKETQYF. This sequence joins TRBV7-8 and TRBJ2-5, with 10 bases matching TRBD2. This CDR3 is built from 16 residues. The germline V gene encodes CDR1 SGHVS and CDR2 FQNEAQ. J lost 3 bases, V lost 4 bases, and 8 bases had no gene match.